The 30 T cell receptor beta chains given below trace back to one sample, sequenced in a study of blood T cells in healthy people across ages. A J-beta primer mix and a sample-barcoded 5' primer were used in a second PCR of about 6 to 12 cycles. MiXCR was run by TCRdb on the 5' RACE reads, yielding one entry per CDR3 protein. Among hundreds of thousands of distinct CDR3 sequences listed, 40% to 65% were seen once. The sample was blood. These TCRs come from a woman older than 75 in good health.

V gene TRBV29-1 combines with J gene TRBJ2-5; 7 nucleotides match TRBD1. The CDR3 spans 14 residues. Germline assignment: CDR1 SQVTM and CDR2 ANQGSEA. V was clipped by 7 bases and J by 0 bases; unmatched bases: 8. The CDR3 region has the DNA TGCAGCGCCACAGGGGAGTACGACCAAGAGACCCAGTACTTC. Its translation is CSATGEYDQETQYF.

The genes are TRBV5-1 and TRBJ2-1; a weak D match, TRBD1 (6 bases). This CDR3 has 13 residues. V was shortened by 4 bases and J by 5 bases, with 10 bases between the two germline ends. CDR1 and CDR2 from the germline V gene are SGHRS and YFSETQ. The CDR3: CASSGTGNNEQFF. For the CDR3, the DNA is TGCGCCAGCAGCGGTACAGGGAACAATGAGCAGTTCTTC.

The gene calls are TRBV5-1 and TRBJ1-1; D remains ambiguous. The V gene lost 0 bases and the J gene lost 8 bases, with 14 bases spanning the gap. CDR1 SGHRS and CDR2 YFSETQ come from the germline V gene. This CDR3 has 14 amino acids. The CDR3 sequence is CASSLVVGLAEAFF. The CDR3 bases are TGCGCCAGCAGCTTGGTAGTGGGTTTAGCGGAAGCTTTCTTT.

The chain has TRBV29-1 and TRBJ2-1, with TRBD1 as a possible D gene (6 bases). The CDR3 length is 14 residues. The V gene's germline CDR1 is SQVTM and CDR2 ANQGSEA. V was cut by 4 bases and J by 4 bases, with 14 bases left in between. This CDR3 reads CSVGGDRLYNEQFF. CDR3 nucleotide sequence: TGCAGCGTTGGGGGTGACAGGCTGTACAATGAGCAGTTCTTC.

Notes on this clonotype: It may be a read error: a sequence one base away is much more abundant. This sequence joins TRBV20-1 and TRBJ2-1; D possibly corresponds to TRBD2 (6 bases). The CDR3 totals 15 residues. The germline gives CDR1 DFQATT, CDR2 SNEGSKA (reference sequence). The CDR3 nucleotides read TGCATTGCCCCCGGGACTCGGACTCGGTTGGATGAGCAGTTCTTC. This sequence encodes CIAPGTRTRLDEQFF.

The rearrangement joins TRBV20-1 to TRBJ1-2; no reliable D call. Trimming shortened V by 7 bases and J by 4 bases, and 4 bases separated the two germline ends. CDR1 and CDR2 from the germline V gene are DFQATT and SNEGSKA (reference sequence). This CDR3 contains 9 residues. CDR3 in DNA: TGCAGTGTCTTCTATGGCTACACCTTC. Translation gives CSVFYGYTF.

This clonotype was counted between two and nine times. The chain uses TRBV4-1 and TRBJ1-2; weak D call: TRBD1 (5 bases). Germline CDR1 reads MGHRA; CDR2 reads YSYEKL. The CDR3 runs 17 residues. V was cut by 3 bases and J by 4 bases, with 21 bases left in between. CDR3 coding DNA: TGCGCCAGCAGCCACACCGGGACCGCCTCGCCGGCCTATGGCTACACCTTC. This gives the protein CASSHTGTASPAYGYTF.

The chain links TRBV28 to TRBJ2-2; D perhaps matches TRBD1 (6 bases). The CDR3 runs to 12 residues. CDR1 MDHEN and CDR2 SYDVKM come from the germline V gene. Trimming removed 6 bases from V and 7 bases from J, with 9 bases in between. The CDR3 loop reads CASRQGHGELFF. The CDR3 coding sequence is TGTGCCAGCAGACAGGGACACGGGGAGCTGTTTTTT.

J is TRBJ2-1 and V is TRBV19, with 8 bases fitting TRBD2. The CDR3 contains 15 residues. Losses at the gene ends were 4 bases for V and 6 bases for J; bases not matched to a gene: 8. Germline-derived CDR1 and CDR2 are LNHDA and SQIVND (reference sequence). The CDR3 DNA reads as TGTGCCAGTAGTACAGGGACTAGAGGTCGCAATGAGCAGTTCTTC. This codes for CASSTGTRGRNEQFF.

The sample holds a few counts of this clonotype. The V call is TRBV27, the J call TRBJ2-7; D call uncertain. From germline, CDR1 is MNHEY and CDR2 SMNVEV (reference sequence). The CDR3 runs to 12 residues. V lost 3 bases to trimming and J lost 6 bases, with 9 bases between them. The CDR3 loop reads CASSFNGREQYF. CDR3 nucleotides: TGTGCCAGCAGTTTCAACGGGCGCGAGCAGTACTTC.

The V and J genes are TRBV7-9 and TRBJ2-5; D remains ambiguous. Germline lookup yields CDR1 SEHNR and CDR2 FQNEAQ (reference sequence). The V end lost 1 base, the J end lost 11 bases, and 14 bases lay between the germline ends. This CDR3 has 13 residues. The CDR3 region has the DNA TGTGCCAGCAGCTTAGGGACCACGGGTGAGCAGTACTTC. Protein sequence: CASSLGTTGEQYF.

At least ten counts were recorded for this clonotype. The chain is built from TRBV7-9 and TRBJ2-1, with D unresolved. Between the trimmed V and J ends, which lost 8 bases and 1 base, there was a span of 3 bases. The CDR3 runs 11 residues. Per germline, CDR1 SEHNR and CDR2 FQNEAQ (reference sequence). CDR3 sequence (DNA): TGTGCCAGCGCGTCCTACAATGAGCAGTTCTTC. It specifies CASASYNEQFF. Variable domain in full (rest from reference TRBV7-9 and TRBJ2-1): DTGVSQNPRHKITKRGQNVTFRCDPISEHNRLYWYRQTLGQGPEFLTYFQNEAQLEKSRLLSDRFSAERPKGSFSTLEIQRTEQGDSAMYLCASASYNEQFFGPGTRLTVL.

Turning to this clonotype: This may be a read error: a much more frequent sequence differs by one nucleotide. The chain combines TRBV5-1 with TRBJ2-7, with D perhaps TRBD2 (6 bases). The CDR3 covers 15 residues. The V and J ends lost 2 bases and 7 bases respectively, with 19 bases between them. The V gene's germline CDR1 is SGHRS and CDR2 YFSETQ. CDR3 DNA: TGCGCCAGCAGCTTCCGGGGGTTATCAGGGAATGAGCAGTACTTC. It encodes CASSFRGLSGNEQYF.

This clonotype came up a few times. The chain is built from TRBV28 and TRBJ2-5; D not resolved. This CDR3 region has 14 residues. Germline CDR1 reads MDHEN; CDR2 reads SYDVKM. The ends were cut back, 5 bases at V and 2 bases at J, with 12 bases in the middle. CDR3 in amino acids: CASSSGSRQETQYF. CDR3 bases: TGTGCCAGCAGTAGTGGGTCGAGACAAGAGACCCAGTACTTC.

This clonotype came up many times. This chain links TRBV6-6 with TRBJ2-5; a weak D match, TRBD1 (5 bases). The germline gives CDR1 MNHNY, CDR2 SVGAGI (reference sequence). Deletions cut 6 bases from V and 4 bases from J, with 6 bases between. The CDR3 is 11 amino acids. Here the CDR3 reads CASRQGETQYF. CDR3 bases: TGTGCCAGCAGGCAGGGAGAGACCCAGTACTTC.

The V gene is TRBV6-1, the J gene TRBJ2-3; D might be TRBD2 (6 bases). Trimming pared 6 bases from V and 5 bases from J, leaving 15 bases between. CDR3 length: 14 residues. Germline V gene sequence: CDR1 MNHNS, CDR2 SASEGT. In DNA form, the CDR3 reads TGTGCCAGCAGAGTAGGAGGGCCTGGAGATACGCAGTATTTT. Its protein product is CASRVGGPGDTQYF.

This clonotype was seen many times. The chain couples TRBV29-1 to TRBJ1-2; no clear D gene. CDR3 size: 15 residues. Germline V gene sequence: CDR1 SQVTM, CDR2 ANQGSEA. V was trimmed by 0 bases and J by 0 bases, leaving 11 bases between them. The CDR3 nucleotides are TGCAGCGTTGAAGAGGCAGCCCCAGCTAACTATGGCTACACCTTC. The encoded protein is CSVEEAAPANYGYTF.

This clonotype was seen a handful of times. The rearrangement joins TRBV2 to TRBJ2-3; TRBD2 matches at 16 bases. With 6 bases clipped from V and 0 bases from J, the junction kept 9 bases outside the gene matches. The germline gives CDR1 SNHLY, CDR2 FYNNEI. The CDR3 contains 19 residues. CDR3 sequence reads: CASSGRGLAGGASTDTQYF. The CDR3 DNA reads TGTGCCAGCAGCGGCAGGGGACTAGCGGGGGGGGCTAGCACAGATACGCAGTATTTT.

The J gene is TRBJ1-6, the V gene TRBV12-3 or TRBV12-4; TRBD1 matches at 8 bases. The CDR3 is made up of 14 amino acids. Trimming took 5 bases from V and 11 from J; bases not matched to a gene: 8. CDR3 in DNA: TGTGCCAGCAGTGCCACAGGGGGTATCACACCCCTCCACTTT. Protein sequence: CASSATGGITPLHF.

This clonotype showed up many times. The chain is built from TRBV20-1 and TRBJ2-1; TRBD2 matches at 12 bases. Looked up from germline, CDR1 is DFQATT and CDR2 is SNEGSKA (reference sequence). The V segment lost 3 bases and the J segment 0 bases; nucleotides outside the gene matches: 6. This CDR3 has 17 amino acids. The CDR3 reads CSASSLAGGPSYNEQFF. As DNA, the CDR3 is TGCAGTGCTAGCAGTCTAGCGGGAGGGCCCTCCTACAATGAGCAGTTCTTC.

This clonotype has more than one count but fewer than ten. This clone may be a read error of a much larger clone one base away. The chain carries TRBV5-1 and TRBJ2-1; 8 nucleotides agree with TRBD1. TRBJ2-7 matches the DNA end more closely, so the J call is doubtful. This CDR3 is built from 15 residues. The germline gives CDR1 SGHRS, CDR2 YFSETQ. The CDR3 protein is CASRWTGISYNEQYF. The CDR3 coding sequence is TGCGCCAGCCGGTGGACAGGGATTTCCTACAATGAGCAGTACTTC.

A remark on this clonotype: This may come from a read error, since a much larger clone is one base off. The rearrangement uses TRBV29-1 and TRBJ2-5; D is ambiguous. V was trimmed by 3 bases and J by 11 bases, leaving 19 bases between them. The germline CDR1 and CDR2 sequences are SQVTM and ANQGSEA. CDR3 length equals 13 residues. CDR3 sequence (DNA): TGCAGCGTTGACCCCCAAGGCTCCAGGCGGCAGTACTTC. Its translation is CSVDPQGSRRQYF.

This clonotype has a single count. A much larger clone is a single base away; this may be a read error. This sequence joins TRBV29-1 and TRBJ2-7, with no clear D. Germline CDR1 reads SQVTM; CDR2 reads ANQGSEA. The CDR3 extends over 13 amino acids. V dropped 5 bases and J dropped 2 bases, with 13 bases sitting between them. DNA for the CDR3: TGCAGCGTTAGGTGTACCGGAGCCTACGAGCAGTACTTC. Protein sequence: CSVRCTGAYEQYF.

The chain recombines TRBV7-2 with TRBJ2-1, with 8 positions matching TRBD2. Germline lookup yields CDR1 SGHTA and CDR2 FQGNSA. The trim removed 3 bases at V and 10 bases at J, leaving 11 bases unmatched. The CDR3 covers 15 residues. The CDR3 loop is CASSFGGVESREQFF. As DNA, the CDR3 is TGTGCCAGCAGCTTCGGGGGGGTTGAGTCCCGCGAGCAGTTCTTC.

Note on this clonotype: This could be a read error, since a much larger clone is one nucleotide away. V usage is TRBV9 and J usage is TRBJ1-6; a weak D match, TRBD1 (6 bases). Germline V gene data show CDR1 as SGDLS and CDR2 as YYNGEE. The CDR3 extends over 16 amino acids. CDR3 sequence (DNA): TGTGCCAGCAGCGTCGGACAGAGCTCCTATAATTCACCCCCCCACTTT. Its translation is CASSVGQSSYNSPPHF.

This chain connects TRBV20-1 to TRBJ1-1; TRBD1 matches 9 bases. The CDR3 spans 17 residues. V shed 5 bases and J 4 bases; nucleotides not matched to a gene: 17. Germline CDR1 is DFQATT and CDR2 is SNEGSKA (reference sequence). The CDR3 spells CSAPDPGQGLRTTEAFF. DNA of the CDR3: TGCAGTGCTCCAGATCCGGGACAGGGACTGAGGACCACTGAAGCTTTCTTT.

About this clonotype: A much larger clonotype is one base distant, so this may be a read error. The rearrangement links TRBV4-1 to TRBJ2-3, with D perhaps given as TRBD1 or TRBD2 (5 bases each). Germline V CDR1 and CDR2: MGHRA, YSYEKL. CDR3 length: 16 residues. The DNA of the CDR3 is TGCGCCAACAGCCAGGAAGGGACCCCCGGGGCAGATACGCAGTATTTT. Protein sequence: CANSQEGTPGADTQYF.

In its sample, this clonotype was seen many times. The gene calls are TRBV30 and TRBJ2-1; either TRBD1 or TRBD2 may fit D (5 bases each). Per germline, CDR1 GTSNPN and CDR2 SVGIG (reference sequence). This CDR3 region has 11 residues. V lost 5 bases to trimming and J lost 9 bases, with 11 bases between them. CDR3 sequence (DNA): TGTGCCTGGGCGAGGGGCGGTGAGCAGTTCTTC. This sequence encodes CAWARGGEQFF.

The CDR3 spells CSARDRAGVRETQYF. The CDR3 DNA follows: TGCAGTGCTAGAGATCGGGCGGGCGTGCGGGAGACCCAGTACTTC. The gene calls are TRBV20-1 and TRBJ2-7; a possible D gene is TRBD2 (5 bases). The J call may be faulty, since TRBJ2-5 better matches the DNA end. This CDR3 is built from 15 residues. Germline V gene sequence: CDR1 DFQATT, CDR2 SNEGSKA (reference sequence).

This chain connects TRBV5-1 to TRBJ2-7; D might be TRBD2 (6 bases). Deletions cut 1 base from V and 9 bases from J, with 17 bases between. Germline lookup yields CDR1 SGHRS and CDR2 YFSETQ. This CDR3 contains 14 residues. CDR3 protein: CASSLRWQGGVQYF. CDR3 DNA: TGCGCCAGCAGCTTGAGATGGCAGGGAGGTGTGCAGTACTTC.